These 18 T cell receptor beta chains originate from one sample sequenced in a study of cytomegalovirus exposure and HLA in healthy donors (dated by TCRdb to the late 2010s). Receptor libraries were prepared by the immunoSEQ multiplex PCR assay. Here the immuneACCESS table is served through TCRdb, limited to in-frame sequences with V and J called. Missing clones are a known gap in these copies; in checked studies unresolved V genes cover under half, and the rest lacks a known reason. The sample profile shows some 210,000 clones; roughly 80% of them were found once. About 6% of the sample comes from the top ten. Sequencing was performed on PBMCs. The receptors stem from a woman aged 18-35 years in good health and CMV-seronegative.

The genes are TRBV30 and TRBJ1-4; unclear D gene. Germline V CDR1 and CDR2: GTSNPN, SVGIG (reference sequence). The CDR3 has 13 amino acids. V was shortened by 5 bases and J by 7 bases, with 14 bases between the two germline ends. The CDR3 region is CAWDQRSGEKLFF. The CDR3 DNA reads as TGTGCCTGGGATCAAAGATCGGGTGAAAAACTGTTTTTT.

This rearrangement joins TRBV28 to TRBJ2-3, with 7 bases fitting TRBD2. Looked up from germline, CDR1 is MDHEN and CDR2 is SYDVKM. V dropped 2 bases and J dropped 4; count of bases not matched to a gene: 3. The length of the CDR3 is 14 residues. CDR3 in DNA: TGTGCCAGCAGTTTAGGCGGGAGTGCAGATACGCAGTATTTT. Translation: CASSLGGSADTQYF.

This chain uses TRBV6-1 with TRBJ2-5; D not resolved. The CDR3 contains 15 residues. Germline values: CDR1 MNHNS, CDR2 SASEGT. Trimming left V 0 bases short and J 3 bases short, with 11 bases between. CDR3 in amino acids: CASSEASLQKETQYF. CDR3 coding DNA: TGTGCCAGCAGTGAAGCCTCCCTACAGAAAGAGACCCAGTACTTC.

This clone was seen a single time. The gene calls are TRBV9 and TRBJ2-7; 8 nucleotides align to TRBD2. The CDR3 has 16 residues. The germline gives CDR1 SGDLS, CDR2 YYNGEE. Trimming took 0 bases from V and 1 from J; bases not matched to a gene: 6. CDR3 residues: CASSVAGGGSSYEQYF. CDR3 nucleotides: TGTGCCAGCAGCGTAGCAGGCGGGGGGTCTTCCTACGAGCAGTACTTC.

J is TRBJ1-2 and V is TRBV27; TRBD1 matches at 11 bases. This CDR3 comprises 15 residues. V was clipped by 4 bases and J by 5 bases; unmatched bases: 6. In germline, CDR1 is MNHEY, CDR2 SMNVEV (reference sequence). The CDR3 DNA is TGTGCCAGCAGTTCAGGACAGGGGGCTTTGTATGGCTACACCTTC. Translation: CASSSGQGALYGYTF.

This chain connects TRBV7-3 to TRBJ2-1; D could derive from TRBD1 or TRBD2 (5 bases each). The CDR3 is 14 amino acids. CDR1 and CDR2 from the germline V gene are SGHTA and FQGTGA. Trimming removed 4 bases from V and 4 bases from J, with 11 bases in between. The CDR3, as DNA: TGTGCCAGCAGCTGGGGTGGGGGATACAATGAGCAGTTCTTC. Amino acid sequence: CASSWGGGYNEQFF.

The rearrangement uses TRBV5-1 and TRBJ2-3, with 8 nucleotides matching TRBD1. Unmatched junction bases numbered 4, after V lost 1 base and J lost 6 bases. The germline V gene encodes CDR1 SGHRS and CDR2 YFSETQ. The CDR3 spans 14 residues. The CDR3 sequence is CASSLSGGRDTQYF. CDR3 sequence (DNA): TGCGCCAGCAGCTTGTCAGGGGGCCGTGATACGCAGTATTTT.

The J gene is TRBJ1-5, the V gene TRBV28; D perhaps matches TRBD1 (5 bases). V dropped 6 bases and J dropped 1 base, with 16 bases sitting between them. Per germline, CDR1 MDHEN and CDR2 SYDVKM. CDR3 length: 16 residues. CDR3 sequence reads: CASSWGGWGSNQPQHF. CDR3 in DNA: TGTGCCAGCAGCTGGGGCGGGTGGGGGAGCAATCAGCCCCAGCATTTT.

This clone showed up just once. V usage is TRBV9 and J usage is TRBJ2-2, with 9 bases aligning to TRBD2. After removal of 2 bases from V and 0 bases from J, the junction contained 2 bases not matched to a gene. In germline, CDR1 is SGDLS, CDR2 YYNGEE. The CDR3 consists of 16 residues. The CDR3 here is CASSVLAGTNTGELFF. CDR3 nucleotides: TGTGCCAGCAGCGTCCTAGCGGGAACGAACACCGGGGAGCTGTTTTTT.

V and J are TRBV11-2 and TRBJ2-1; 9 nucleotides align to TRBD2. The ends lost 1 base at V and 4 bases at J; junction bases unmatched: 2. In germline, CDR1 is SGHAT, CDR2 FQNNGV. The CDR3 is 15 amino acids. CDR3: CASSLVLAGYNEQFF. For the CDR3, the DNA is TGTGCCAGCAGCTTAGTACTAGCGGGTTACAATGAGCAGTTCTTC. Using reference TRBV11-2 and TRBJ2-1 for the parts outside the CDR3, the full variable domain is EAGVAQSPRYKIIEKRQSVAFWCNPISGHATLYWYQQILGQGPKLLIQFQNNGVVDDSQLPKDRFSAERLKGVDSTLKIQPAKLEDSAVYLCASSLVLAGYNEQFFGPGTRLTVL.

This clone was counted once. The rearrangement links TRBV27 to TRBJ2-1; 10 nucleotides match TRBD2. This CDR3 region has 15 residues. Germline CDR1 reads MNHEY; CDR2 reads SMNVEV (reference sequence). The V gene end was trimmed by 5 bases and the J gene end by 10 bases; junction bases not matched to a gene: 11. The CDR3 coding sequence is TGTGCCAGCAGTGATGTAGCGGGGGGCCGACAGGAGCAGTTCTTC. It codes for CASSDVAGGRQEQFF.

The chain has TRBV7-9 and TRBJ2-7; maybe TRBD2 (5 bases). This CDR3 has 15 amino acids. V lost 2 bases and J 1 base, leaving 12 bases between the germline ends. Per the germline V gene, CDR1 is SEHNR and CDR2 is FQNEAQ (reference sequence). Here the CDR3 DNA reads TGTGCCAGCAGCTTAATCGGGGTAGGATCCTACGAGCAGTACTTC. It translates to CASSLIGVGSYEQYF.

This clone appeared once. The V and J genes are TRBV5-1 and TRBJ2-5; TRBD1 aligns across 7 bases. V gave up 2 bases and J gave up 4 bases; unmatched junction bases: 2. This CDR3 comprises 13 residues. Germline CDR1 and CDR2: SGHRS and YFSETQ. CDR3 DNA sequence: TGCGCCAGCAGCTTTCGGGACAGAGAGACCCAGTACTTC. Amino acids: CASSFRDRETQYF.

There are a few counts of this clone. This chain links TRBV27 with TRBJ2-3; 10 positions agree with TRBD2. Germline values: CDR1 MNHEY, CDR2 SMNVEV (reference sequence). CDR3 length: 19 amino acids. J was trimmed by 3 bases and V by 5 bases; bases with no gene match: 17. For the CDR3, the DNA is TGTGCCAGCAGTCCCCGGACTAGCGGCGCCGAGTTGAGGACAGATACGCAGTATTTT. This encodes CASSPRTSGAELRTDTQYF.

The chain combines TRBV2 with TRBJ2-2, with 11 nucleotides matching TRBD2. The CDR3 spans 16 residues. After removal of 6 bases from V and 2 bases from J, the junction contained 5 bases not matched to a gene. Germline values: CDR1 SNHLY, CDR2 FYNNEI. Written as DNA, the CDR3 is TGTGCCAGCAGGCGTCTAGCGGGAGGCAACACCGGGGAGCTGTTTTTT. It specifies CASRRLAGGNTGELFF.

The chain links TRBV5-1 to TRBJ2-1; D unresolved. Trimming removed 4 bases at V and 1 base at J, with 9 bases between. The CDR3 consists of 14 residues. Germline-derived CDR1 and CDR2 are SGHRS and YFSETQ. CDR3: CASSPPFSYNEQFF. In nucleotides, the CDR3 is TGCGCCAGCAGCCCCCCCTTTTCCTACAATGAGCAGTTCTTC.

J is TRBJ2-5 and V is TRBV5-1; possible D gene TRBD2, 6 bases. CDR1 SGHRS and CDR2 YFSETQ come from the germline V gene. V was pared by 1 base and J by 4 bases, with 14 bases between. The CDR3 runs 15 residues. CDR3: CASSLTGEDGETQYF. The CDR3 nucleotides read TGCGCCAGCAGCTTGACGGGAGAGGATGGAGAGACCCAGTACTTC.

This clone was seen a handful of times. The V gene is TRBV27, the J gene TRBJ1-4, with D possibly matching TRBD1 (6 bases). CDR1 MNHEY and CDR2 SMNVEV come from the germline V gene (reference sequence). V was trimmed by 4 bases and J by 5 bases, leaving 20 bases between them. The CDR3 runs 17 residues. CDR3 DNA sequence: TGTGCCAGCAGTTCAATCCTAAACAGGGTTGGAAATGAAAAACTGTTTTTT. It encodes CASSSILNRVGNEKLFF. The variable domain in full, completed from reference TRBV27 and TRBJ1-4, reads EAQVTQNPRYLITVTGKKLTVTCSQNMNHEYMSWYRQDPGLGLRQIYYSMNVEVTDKGDVPEGYKVSRKEKRNFPLILESPSPNQTSLYFCASSSILNRVGNEKLFFGSGTQLSVL.